The rows below give T cell receptor beta chains drawn from one sample of a study of cytotoxic CD8 clonotypes in ibrutinib-treated CLL. The table came from immunoSEQ multiplex PCR; TCRdb's copy has only in-frame clones and leaves some out. Of about 140,000 clones detected, approximately 90% appear once; the ten largest clones hold under 14%. This specimen was PBMCs, taken after 12 months of ibrutinib treatment. All receptors come from a human donor with chronic lymphocytic leukemia. Both conserved end residues are part of each CDR3. The D gene is left open where the match is weak. Clone size is given for some rows only: seen once, a few or many times, or a class if the clone is expanded.

. TRBD1 14 TRBJ1-4 TRBV5-1 TGCGCCAGCAGCGTGGGACAGGGAGATGAAAAACTGTTTTTT CASSVGQGDEKLFF
. . 15 TRBJ2-4 TRBV6-6 TGTGCCAGCAGTCCGGACGCGTTAGGCAAAAACATTCAGTACTTC CASSPDALGKNIQYF
. TRBD2 17 TRBJ2-1 TRBV6-4 TGTGCCAGCAGCGGGACTAGCGGGAGGTCCCCACGGGATGAGCAGTTCTTC CASSGTSGRSPRDEQFF
. TRBD1 15 TRBJ1-4 TRBV28 TGTGCCAGCAGTCCTGGACAGGGGATAGGTGAAAAACTGTTTTTT CASSPGQGIGEKLFF
. TRBD2 13 TRBJ2-7 TRBV30 TGTGCCTGGGGACTAGCGGGTCTCTACGAGCAGTACTTC CAWGLAGLYEQYF
. TRBD2 16 TRBJ2-5 TRBV5-1 TGCGCCAGCAGCTTGGGCGCGGGAGCGATGGGGGAGACCCAGTACTTC CASSLGAGAMGETQYF
few . 13 TRBJ1-5 TRBV28 TGTGCCAGCATTCAACAGCCCAATCAGCCCCAGCATTTT CASIQQPNQPQHF
. . 14 TRBJ2-3 TRBV19 TGTGCCAGTACCATAGGGGGGGCTGAAGATACGCAGTATTTT CASTIGGAEDTQYF
. . 15 TRBJ2-1 TRBV9 TGTGCCAGCACGAGGGCGGGACTCATCGAAGAGGAGCAGTTCTTC CASTRAGLIEEEQFF
. TRBD1 16 TRBJ2-1 TRBV10-2 TGCGCCAGCAGTCGTCCGGAGGACAGGGGGTACAATGAGCAGTTCTTC CASSRPEDRGYNEQFF
. TRBD1 15 TRBJ2-7 TRBV7-8 TGTGCCAGCAGCCCTTGGCAGGGGGTCTCCTACGAGCAGTACTTC CASSPWQGVSYEQYF
few . 11 TRBJ2-7 TRBV18 TGTGCCAGCTCACACGGCTACGAGCAGTACTTC CASSHGYEQYF
. . 16 TRBJ2-1 TRBV11-1 TGTGCCAGCAGCTTACAGACGCTGAGCTCCTACAATGAGCAGTTCTTC CASSLQTLSSYNEQFF
. . 11 TRBJ2-7 TRBV30 TGTGCCTGGGGCGTCAATTACGAGCAGTACTTC CAWGVNYEQYF
. . 15 TRBJ1-4 TRBV6-6 TGTGCCAGCAGTTCAGGGACATCGGCTAATGAAAAACTGTTTTTT CASSSGTSANEKLFF
. TRBD1 15 TRBJ2-5 TRBV5-5 TGTGCCAGCAGCTTACATGACAGGGCGCCTGAGACCCAGTACTTC CASSLHDRAPETQYF
once . 14 TRBJ1-1 TRBV7-9 TGTGCCAGCAGCCCACACTGGAAGAACACTGAAGCTTTCTTT CASSPHWKNTEAFF
. TRBD2 15 TRBJ2-7 TRBV19 TGTGCCAGTAGTATAGGGGGAGGGGCTTCCTACGAGCAGTACTTC CASSIGGGASYEQYF
. TRBD1 15 TRBJ2-1 TRBV28 TGTGCCAGCAGTTTTCTCCGATCGACAGGGAATGAGCAGTTCTTC CASSFLRSTGNEQFF
few . 13 TRBJ1-5 TRBV6-6 TGTGCCAGCAGTCCCCAGGGAAATCAGCCCCAGCATTTT CASSPQGNQPQHF
. . 14 TRBJ1-5 TRBV19 TGTGCCAGTAGTATAGATTCGTCGGGACAGCCCCAGCATTTT CASSIDSSGQPQHF
. . 19 TRBJ2-6 TRBV27 TGTGCCAGCAGTTTATCTTACCTACTTTACAGGGAAGGGGCCAACGTCCTGACTTTC CASSLSYLLYREGANVLTF
few TRBD1 14 TRBJ1-5 TRBV6-1 TGTGCCAGCAGTTTGGACAGGGGATATCAGCCCCAGCATTTT CASSLDRGYQPQHF
. . 15 TRBJ2-1 TRBV4-3 TGCGCCAGCAGCCAGCAGTTAGGAGGCCACAATGAGCAGTTCTTC CASSQQLGGHNEQFF
. TRBD2 15 TRBJ2-1 TRBV4-1 TGCGCCAGCAGCCAAAGCGGGACGGGAGGCTATGAGCAGTTCTTC CASSQSGTGGYEQFF
. . 15 TRBJ2-3 TRBV28 TGTGCCAGCAGTGGGACCCTCGATTTCACAGATACGCAGTATTTT CASSGTLDFTDTQYF
. . 16 TRBJ1-4 TRBV9 TGTGCCAGCTCTCCCCACGGGTTAAGGGTGGAGGAAAAACTGTTTTTT CASSPHGLRVEEKLFF
. TRBD1 18 TRBJ1-5 TRBV19 TGTGCCAGTAGTATAGATAGAGGACAGGGGGCTAGCAATCAGCCCCAGCATTTT CASSIDRGQGASNQPQHF
. . 13 TRBJ2-7 TRBV7-2 TGTGCCAGCAGCTTAGCACGCCTGGACGAGCAGTACTTC CASSLARLDEQYF
. TRBD1 16 TRBJ2-7 TRBV18 TGTGCCAGCTCACCACCTACAGGGGGCGCAGGTGGCGAGCAGTACTTC CASSPPTGGAGGEQYF
. TRBD1 14 TRBJ1-2 TRBV14 TGTGCCAGCAGCCAAGCCGTCCGGGGACAGGAAGACACCTTC CASSQAVRGQEDTF
. . 15 TRBJ2-1 TRBV5-1 TGCGCCAGCAGCTTGGGAGGCGTCACCTACAATGAGCAGTTCTTC CASSLGGVTYNEQFF
few . 13 TRBJ2-2 TRBV10-1 TGCGCCAGCAGTCTTACGAGGACCGGGGAGCTGTTTTTT CASSLTRTGELFF
. . 15 TRBJ2-6 TRBV10-3 TGTGCCATCCAGGCTTCTATCACTGGGGCCAACGTCCTGACTTTC CAIQASITGANVLTF
. TRBD2 14 TRBJ2-1 TRBV2 TGTGCCCTTACGGAGCGGGAGGGACACAATGAGCAGTTCTTC CALTEREGHNEQFF
. . 12 TRBJ1-1 TRBV28 TGTGCCAGCAGTTCGACAAGTTGGGGGGCTTTCTTT CASSSTSWGAFF
. TRBD2 14 TRBJ2-1 TRBV19 TGTGCCAGTAGGACTAGCGGGTTAAACAATGAGCAGTTCTTC CASRTSGLNNEQFF
once TRBD1 15 TRBJ2-1 TRBV5-6 TGTGCCAGCAGCTGGGGCAGGGACAGCTACAATGAGCAGTTCTTC CASSWGRDSYNEQFF
. . 13 TRBJ1-3 TRBV6-6 TGTGCCAGCAGTTGGGGTATAGAAAACACCATATATTTT CASSWGIENTIYF
. . 17 TRBJ1-2 TRBV18 TGTGCCAGCTCACCGTACGACCACGGACGGACGACCTATGGCTACACCTTC CASSPYDHGRTTYGYTF
. . 13 TRBJ1-5 TRBV11-2 TGTGCCAGCAGCGCCGGTGGTAATCAGCCCCAGCATTTT CASSAGGNQPQHF
. . 16 TRBJ2-3 TRBV25-1 TGTGCCAGCAGTGACCCGAGGGGGGTTTGGGCAGATACGCAGTATTTT CASSDPRGVWADTQYF
. . 13 TRBJ1-5 TRBV6-1 TGTGCCAGCAGTTTTAGCGTCAATCAGCCCCAGCATTTT CASSFSVNQPQHF
. TRBD1 16 TRBJ1-1 TRBV2 TGTGCCAGCAGTGAACGGTTACGACAGGGGTGGACTGAAGCTTTCTTT CASSERLRQGWTEAFF
. TRBD2 15 TRBJ2-5 TRBV7-8 TGTGCCAGCAGCTCCTGGACTAGCGGAAAAGAGACCCAGTACTTC CASSSWTSGKETQYF
. . 15 TRBJ1-5 TRBV2 TGTGCCAGCACGGCCGCTCTGGGGAGCAATCAGCCCCAGCATTTT CASTAALGSNQPQHF
. . 14 TRBJ1-4 TRBV27 TGTGCCAGCAGGTCAAAAGACTACCGTGAAAAACTGTTTTTT CASRSKDYREKLFF
. TRBD2 16 TRBJ2-3 TRBV5-1 TGCGCCAGCAGCTTGGAGCTAGCGGGAGTTGCAGATACGCAGTATTTT CASSLELAGVADTQYF
. . 16 TRBJ2-3 TRBV27 TGTGCCAGCAGTCCCCGGGACTTGATCCCCACAGATACGCAGTATTTT CASSPRDLIPTDTQYF
. TRBD1 13 TRBJ2-5 TRBV27 TGTGCCAGCAGTCCGACAGGGGTGGAGACCCAGTACTTC CASSPTGVETQYF
medium-sized TRBD2 14 TRBJ2-1 TRBV19 TGTGCCAGTAGTATATCTGGCGGGAGTAATGAGCAGTTCTTC CASSISGGSNEQFF
once TRBD2 15 TRBJ2-7 TRBV10-3 TGTGCCATCAGTGGACTAGCGGGAGGGTCCTACGAGCAGTACTTC CAISGLAGGSYEQYF
. TRBD2 13 TRBJ2-1 TRBV4-3 TGCGCCAGCAGCCTCTTAGTAGCGGGCGAGCAGTTCTTC CASSLLVAGEQFF
. . 15 TRBJ2-5 TRBV7-9 TGTGCCAGCAGCGTTTCCCCCATTCTAGGGGAGACCCAGTACTTC CASSVSPILGETQYF
. TRBD2 16 TRBJ2-1 TRBV28 TGTGCCAGCAGTTCTCGACTAGCGGGAGATCAGAATGAGCAGTTCTTC CASSSRLAGDQNEQFF
. . 13 TRBJ1-5 TRBV10-1 TGCGCCAGCAGTGAGTTGGGGAATCAGCCCCAGCATTTT CASSELGNQPQHF
. TRBD1 15 TRBJ2-2 TRBV18 TGTGCCAGCTCACCAAACCAGGGGGCCTCCGGGGAGCTGTTTTTT CASSPNQGASGELFF
. . 16 TRBJ1-4 TRBV7-9 TGTGCCAGCAGCCCAAGGCCTGAAACGGCTAATGAAAAACTGTTTTTT CASSPRPETANEKLFF
many . 12 TRBJ2-5 TRBV29-1 TGCAGCGTTGAGGAGACTTCGGGGACCCAGTACTTC CSVEETSGTQYF
once . 12 TRBJ2-3 TRBV6-1 TGTGCCACCGAGGGGGACACAGATACGCAGTATTTT CATEGDTDTQYF